Below are 9 T cell receptor beta chains sequenced from a single sample in a study of CD8 T cells in Susac syndrome. Random hexamers served to reverse transcribe roughly 0.5 to 1 ug RNA. MiXCR, run by TCRdb on the immunoSEQ multiplex PCR reads, gives a single entry per CDR3 protein. Here the sample spans roughly 180,000 distinct CDR3 sequences, 90% to 95% being singletons. Specimen: CD4+ T cells from PBMCs. Receptor source: a human donor with multiple sclerosis.

The chain employs TRBV2 and TRBJ1-4; the D is unclear. CDR3 length equals 14 residues. Trimming took 0 bases from V and 8 from J, leaving 10 bases between them. Germline loops: CDR1 SNHLY, CDR2 FYNNEI. CDR3 sequence: CASSEAGVREKLFF. CDR3 nucleotide sequence: TGTGCCAGCAGTGAAGCTGGGGTACGGGAAAAACTGTTTTTT.

The gene calls are TRBV29-1 and TRBJ1-4; 9 nucleotides match TRBD1. There are 16 residues in the CDR3. Germline V gene lookup returns CDR1 SQVTM and CDR2 ANQGSEA. J was trimmed by 8 bases and V by 4 bases; bases with no gene match: 14. CDR3: CSVVVGGTGSGEKLFF. As DNA, the CDR3 is TGCAGCGTTGTAGTCGGGGGGACAGGGTCTGGCGAAAAACTGTTTTTT.

This chain links TRBV24-1 with TRBJ2-3; possibly TRBD1 for D (6 bases). Deletions cut 3 bases from V and 2 bases from J, with 11 bases between. The germline CDR1 and CDR2 sequences are KGHDR and SFDVKD. CDR3 length: 15 amino acids. The CDR3 DNA is TGTGCCACCAGTGATGCCCGGGACAACACAGATACGCAGTATTTT. Encoded protein: CATSDARDNTDTQYF.

V gene TRBV27 combines with J gene TRBJ1-5; D not resolved. CDR1 is MNHEY, CDR2 SMNVEV, per germline (reference sequence). With 1 base removed from V and 4 bases from J, the gap between germline ends came to 5 bases. CDR3 size: 13 residues. The CDR3 spells CASSLFDNQPQHF. DNA of the CDR3: TGTGCCAGCAGTTTATTTGATAATCAGCCCCAGCATTTT.

This rearrangement joins TRBV20-1 to TRBJ1-2; tentatively, D is TRBD1 (5 bases). V lost 6 bases and J lost 5, with 13 bases in between. Germline CDR1 is DFQATT and CDR2 is SNEGSKA (reference sequence). The CDR3 consists of 12 residues. CDR3 in amino acids: CSAPTTAYGYTF. The CDR3 coding sequence is TGCAGTGCCCCTACGACAGCGTATGGCTACACCTTC.

To note about this clonotype: The conserved phenylalanine or tryptophan normally closing the CDR3 is absent here, so this likely arose from a read error. DNA for the CDR3: TGTGCCATCAGTGATCCGGGACAGCCTTTAAACGAGCAGTACATC. Residues: CAISDPGQPLNEQYI. The rearrangement uses TRBV10-3 and TRBJ2-7; 7 bases match TRBD1. Germline values: CDR1 ENHRY, CDR2 SYGVKD. CDR3 length: 15 residues. The trim removed 3 bases at V and 5 bases at J, leaving 10 bases unmatched.

This clonotype has only a few counts. The V gene is TRBV5-1, the J gene TRBJ1-2; D gene unclear. V gave up 5 bases and J gave up 4 bases, with 18 bases separating them. The CDR3 length is 15 residues. Germline CDR1 reads SGHRS; CDR2 reads YFSETQ. DNA for the CDR3: TGCGCCAGCAGAGAGACCGGGATCGTGGGCTATGGCTACACCTTC. Amino acid sequence: CASRETGIVGYGYTF. Variable domain in full (rest from reference TRBV5-1 and TRBJ1-2): KAGVTQTPRYLIKTRGQQVTLSCSPISGHRSVSWYQQTPGQGLQFLFEYFSETQRNKGNFPGRFSGRQFSNSRSEMNVSTLELGDSALYLCASRETGIVGYGYTFGSGTRLTVV.

This clonotype showed up just once. The rearrangement uses TRBV12-3 or TRBV12-4 and TRBJ2-3; TRBD1 matches at 8 bases. The CDR3 extends over 15 amino acids. The junction had 6 bases not matched to a gene; V was cut back by 3 bases and J by 4 bases. The CDR3 DNA is TGTGCCAGCAGTTTGACAGGGGTTGTCGCAGATACGCAGTATTTT. Protein sequence: CASSLTGVVADTQYF.

The chain couples TRBV21-1 to TRBJ1-1; the table assigns TRBD1, which was not confirmed against the DNA. TRBV21-1 corresponds to a pseudogene. The CDR3 loop spans 13 amino acids. The CDR3, as DNA: TGTGCCAGCAGCAAAGTTGGCAGGGGTGAAGCTTTCTTT. Residues: CASSKVGRGEAFF.